This is a list of T cell receptor beta chains from one sample in a study of CXCR3-negative and CXCR3-positive naive CD8 T cells. Following a re-call of the 5' RACE reads, TCRdb has one entry per CDR3 protein and lacks DNA. This table holds 60,000 to 70,000 distinct CDR3 sequences. The specimen sequenced was naive CXCR3+ CD8+ T cells from blood. Every receptor here comes from a human donor in good health. Some clones in this sample may be carry-over from other donors' samples. Each CDR3 is given with its conserved first and last residue.

j_call,v_call,cdr3_aa
TRBJ1-2,TRBV15,CATSKRTANYGYTF
TRBJ1-5,TRBV28,CASSTMLGGNQPQHF
TRBJ2-2,TRBV7-2,CASSFTIGTGGYTGELFF
TRBJ2-7,TRBV6-4,CASSYRGVYEQYF
TRBJ1-6,TRBV10-3,CAISATGPLPNSPLHF
TRBJ1-1,TRBV5-8,CATGNLNTEAFF
TRBJ1-2,TRBV6-5,CASRQGNYGYTF
TRBJ1-1,TRBV5-5,CASSLAGGYTEAFF
TRBJ1-5,TRBV12-3/TRBV12-4,CASGLEGSSNQPQHF
TRBJ2-7,TRBV4-3,CASSQDSHISYEQYF
TRBJ2-1,TRBV24-1,CATSVGALLSYNEQFF
TRBJ2-1,TRBV24-1,CATSDLRAAGNEQFF
TRBJ2-3,TRBV12-3/TRBV12-4,CASRPEGTVTDTQYF
TRBJ2-1,TRBV20-1,CSASGKAFSYNEQFF
TRBJ1-1,TRBV12-3/TRBV12-4,CASSSRKGPMNTEAFF
TRBJ2-7,TRBV29-1,CSFSWTYEQYF
TRBJ2-3,TRBV5-1,CASSLYPGEGTDTQYF
TRBJ1-1,TRBV14,CASNQGAASSTEAFF
TRBJ2-1,TRBV6-2/TRBV6-3,CASSYLILRGALF
TRBJ2-1,TRBV5-5,CASSFDLGFGGNEQFF
TRBJ2-3,TRBV29-1,CSVLRTSGGTDTQYF
TRBJ2-2,TRBV21-1,CASSKEGTGGRWCASTGELFF
TRBJ2-3,TRBV7-8,CASSLEWWAGGAIDTQYF
TRBJ2-5,TRBV23-1,CASSQLSPYKGPQETQYF
TRBJ2-1,TRBV2,CASSGLGATRYNEQFF
TRBJ2-1,TRBV7-3,CASSFMSSANEQFF
TRBJ1-1,TRBV20-1,CSARDRQGVTEAFF
TRBJ1-1,TRBV7-9,CASEAGRNTEAFF
TRBJ2-1,TRBV5-6,CASSSRAGDSYNEQFF
TRBJ1-4,TRBV7-8,CASSLVLGVGEKLFF
TRBJ2-1,TRBV29-1,CSGYTGDNEQFF
TRBJ2-1,TRBV5-5,CASSPAWGLASSYNEQFF
TRBJ2-5,TRBV28,CASSSIETQYF
TRBJ2-4,TRBV29-1,CSVLAGSKNIQYF
TRBJ2-1,TRBV5-4,CASSKGTGGYDEQFF
TRBJ2-7,TRBV19,CASSITDRATNEQYF
TRBJ2-7,TRBV4-1,CASSQARTSGTYSYEQYF
TRBJ2-7,TRBV6-5,CASSYYTGDEQYF
TRBJ2-1,TRBV27,CASSLSGNSYNEQFF
TRBJ1-1,TRBV15,CATSNPYGRGEAFF